The rows below give T cell receptor beta chains drawn from one sample of a study of post-analysis software for immune sequencing data. TCRdb passed the PCR reads through MiXCR, listing each CDR3 protein once. The sample lists 400,000 to 500,000 distinct CDR3 sequences; approximately 38% were seen once. The sequenced material came from blood. The origin of the receptors is a girl under 10 years old with multiple sclerosis. Each CDR3 is given with its conserved first and last residue. D genes are given only for firm matches. Not all rows give a size; the values are once, few, many and, for expanded clones, a class.

V gene: TRBV20-1; J gene: TRBJ2-1; D gene: TRBD2; clone size: .; CDR3 protein: CSVGHLAGAWDEQFF; CDR3 DNA: TGCAGTGTAGGCCATTTAGCGGGGGCCTGGGATGAGCAGTTCTTC
V gene: TRBV7-9; J gene: TRBJ2-3; D gene: .; clone size: .; CDR3 protein: CASSPQADTQYF; CDR3 DNA: TGTGCCAGCAGCCCTCAGGCAGATACGCAGTATTTT
V gene: TRBV29-1; J gene: TRBJ2-7; D gene: TRBD1; clone size: .; CDR3 protein: CSVERDRGFPLGNEQYF; CDR3 DNA: TGCAGCGTTGAACGAGACAGGGGATTTCCCCTCGGTAACGAGCAGTACTTC
V gene: TRBV14; J gene: TRBJ2-1; D gene: .; clone size: once; CDR3 protein: CASSHGRPQFF; CDR3 DNA: TGTGCCAGCAGCCACGGGAGACCTCAGTTCTTC
V gene: TRBV3-1; J gene: TRBJ2-7; D gene: TRBD1; clone size: .; CDR3 protein: CASSQEWDRYPYEQYF; CDR3 DNA: TGTGCCAGCAGCCAAGAGTGGGACAGGTACCCCTACGAGCAGTACTTC
V gene: TRBV2; J gene: TRBJ2-5; D gene: .; clone size: .; CDR3 protein: CASSEASRGQETQYF; CDR3 DNA: TGTGCCAGCAGTGAAGCGTCCAGGGGTCAAGAGACCCAGTACTTC
V gene: TRBV7-2; J gene: TRBJ2-3; D gene: .; clone size: once; CDR3 protein: CASNLGGTDTQYF; CDR3 DNA: TGTGCCAGCAACCTGGGGGGAACAGATACGCAGTATTTT
V gene: TRBV28; J gene: TRBJ1-2; D gene: .; clone size: .; CDR3 protein: CASSHYGYTF; CDR3 DNA: TGTGCCAGCAGTCACTATGGCTACACCTTC
V gene: TRBV5-1; J gene: TRBJ1-5; D gene: .; clone size: .; CDR3 protein: CASRADSLSNQPQHF; CDR3 DNA: TGCGCCAGCAGGGCGGACAGCCTTAGCAATCAGCCCCAGCATTTT
V gene: TRBV7-3; J gene: TRBJ2-5; D gene: TRBD2; clone size: few; CDR3 protein: CASSLMGLHQETQYF; CDR3 DNA: TGTGCCAGCAGCTTAATGGGACTACACCAAGAGACCCAGTACTTC
V gene: TRBV29-1; J gene: TRBJ2-7; D gene: TRBD2; clone size: .; CDR3 protein: CSVVGGFYEQYF; CDR3 DNA: TGCAGCGTTGTGGGGGGGTTCTACGAGCAGTACTTC
V gene: TRBV7-9; J gene: TRBJ2-1; D gene: .; clone size: .; CDR3 protein: CAGSLVGVGSHEQFF; CDR3 DNA: TGTGCCGGCAGCTTGGTGGGCGTTGGGAGTCATGAGCAGTTCTTC
V gene: TRBV12-3/TRBV12-4; J gene: TRBJ1-2; D gene: TRBD1; clone size: .; CDR3 protein: CASSFHRGLGGYTF; CDR3 DNA: TGTGCCAGCAGTTTTCACAGGGGGCTGGGGGGCTACACCTTC
V gene: TRBV5-1; J gene: TRBJ2-1; D gene: .; clone size: .; CDR3 protein: CASSLVGTAEANEQFF; CDR3 DNA: TGCGCCAGCAGCTTAGTCGGGACGGCTGAAGCCAATGAGCAGTTCTTC
V gene: TRBV15; J gene: TRBJ1-6; D gene: .; clone size: .; CDR3 protein: CATSRTSGLGGSSYNSPLHF; CDR3 DNA: TGTGCCACCAGCAGAACGTCGGGACTTGGAGGAAGTTCCTATAATTCACCCCTCCACTTT
V gene: TRBV6-2/TRBV6-3; J gene: TRBJ1-5; D gene: .; clone size: few; CDR3 protein: CASRFSGGNQPQHF; CDR3 DNA: TGTGCCAGCAGGTTCTCCGGGGGCAATCAGCCCCAGCATTTT
V gene: TRBV7-2; J gene: TRBJ1-5; D gene: TRBD1; clone size: .; CDR3 protein: CASSLRQGDQPQHF; CDR3 DNA: TGTGCCAGCAGCCTCCGACAGGGGGATCAGCCCCAGCATTTT
V gene: TRBV10-3; J gene: TRBJ2-7; D gene: TRBD2; clone size: many; CDR3 protein: CAISSPGTSAYEQYF; CDR3 DNA: TGTGCCATCAGCAGCCCCGGGACTAGCGCTTACGAGCAGTACTTC
V gene: TRBV3-1; J gene: TRBJ2-5; D gene: .; clone size: .; CDR3 protein: CASSQDGPGGSQETQYF; CDR3 DNA: TGTGCCAGCAGCCAAGATGGCCCGGGGGGCAGTCAAGAGACCCAGTACTTC
V gene: TRBV12-3/TRBV12-4; J gene: TRBJ1-1; D gene: .; clone size: few; CDR3 protein: CASSLGGVGTEAFF; CDR3 DNA: TGTGCCAGCAGTTTAGGGGGAGTAGGCACTGAAGCTTTCTTT
V gene: TRBV6-1; J gene: TRBJ2-6; D gene: TRBD1; clone size: .; CDR3 protein: CATEGYRDSSSTSLGANVLTF; CDR3 DNA: TGTGCCACCGAGGGTTATCGGGACAGCTCTTCAACTTCCTTGGGGGCCAACGTCCTGACTTTC